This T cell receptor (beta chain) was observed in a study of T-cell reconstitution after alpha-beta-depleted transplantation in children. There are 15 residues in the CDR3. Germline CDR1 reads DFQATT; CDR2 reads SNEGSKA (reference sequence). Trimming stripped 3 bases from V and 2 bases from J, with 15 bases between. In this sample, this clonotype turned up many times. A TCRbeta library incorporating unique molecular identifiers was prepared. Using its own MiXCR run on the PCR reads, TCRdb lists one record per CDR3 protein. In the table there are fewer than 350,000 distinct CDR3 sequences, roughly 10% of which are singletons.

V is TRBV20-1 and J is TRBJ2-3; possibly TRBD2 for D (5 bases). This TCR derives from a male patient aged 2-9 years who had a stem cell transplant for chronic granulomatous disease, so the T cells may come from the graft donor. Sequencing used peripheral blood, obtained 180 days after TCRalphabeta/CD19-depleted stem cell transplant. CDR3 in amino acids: CSARQMTRATDTQYF. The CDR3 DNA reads TGCAGTGCTAGGCAAATGACGAGGGCCACAGATACGCAGTATTTT.